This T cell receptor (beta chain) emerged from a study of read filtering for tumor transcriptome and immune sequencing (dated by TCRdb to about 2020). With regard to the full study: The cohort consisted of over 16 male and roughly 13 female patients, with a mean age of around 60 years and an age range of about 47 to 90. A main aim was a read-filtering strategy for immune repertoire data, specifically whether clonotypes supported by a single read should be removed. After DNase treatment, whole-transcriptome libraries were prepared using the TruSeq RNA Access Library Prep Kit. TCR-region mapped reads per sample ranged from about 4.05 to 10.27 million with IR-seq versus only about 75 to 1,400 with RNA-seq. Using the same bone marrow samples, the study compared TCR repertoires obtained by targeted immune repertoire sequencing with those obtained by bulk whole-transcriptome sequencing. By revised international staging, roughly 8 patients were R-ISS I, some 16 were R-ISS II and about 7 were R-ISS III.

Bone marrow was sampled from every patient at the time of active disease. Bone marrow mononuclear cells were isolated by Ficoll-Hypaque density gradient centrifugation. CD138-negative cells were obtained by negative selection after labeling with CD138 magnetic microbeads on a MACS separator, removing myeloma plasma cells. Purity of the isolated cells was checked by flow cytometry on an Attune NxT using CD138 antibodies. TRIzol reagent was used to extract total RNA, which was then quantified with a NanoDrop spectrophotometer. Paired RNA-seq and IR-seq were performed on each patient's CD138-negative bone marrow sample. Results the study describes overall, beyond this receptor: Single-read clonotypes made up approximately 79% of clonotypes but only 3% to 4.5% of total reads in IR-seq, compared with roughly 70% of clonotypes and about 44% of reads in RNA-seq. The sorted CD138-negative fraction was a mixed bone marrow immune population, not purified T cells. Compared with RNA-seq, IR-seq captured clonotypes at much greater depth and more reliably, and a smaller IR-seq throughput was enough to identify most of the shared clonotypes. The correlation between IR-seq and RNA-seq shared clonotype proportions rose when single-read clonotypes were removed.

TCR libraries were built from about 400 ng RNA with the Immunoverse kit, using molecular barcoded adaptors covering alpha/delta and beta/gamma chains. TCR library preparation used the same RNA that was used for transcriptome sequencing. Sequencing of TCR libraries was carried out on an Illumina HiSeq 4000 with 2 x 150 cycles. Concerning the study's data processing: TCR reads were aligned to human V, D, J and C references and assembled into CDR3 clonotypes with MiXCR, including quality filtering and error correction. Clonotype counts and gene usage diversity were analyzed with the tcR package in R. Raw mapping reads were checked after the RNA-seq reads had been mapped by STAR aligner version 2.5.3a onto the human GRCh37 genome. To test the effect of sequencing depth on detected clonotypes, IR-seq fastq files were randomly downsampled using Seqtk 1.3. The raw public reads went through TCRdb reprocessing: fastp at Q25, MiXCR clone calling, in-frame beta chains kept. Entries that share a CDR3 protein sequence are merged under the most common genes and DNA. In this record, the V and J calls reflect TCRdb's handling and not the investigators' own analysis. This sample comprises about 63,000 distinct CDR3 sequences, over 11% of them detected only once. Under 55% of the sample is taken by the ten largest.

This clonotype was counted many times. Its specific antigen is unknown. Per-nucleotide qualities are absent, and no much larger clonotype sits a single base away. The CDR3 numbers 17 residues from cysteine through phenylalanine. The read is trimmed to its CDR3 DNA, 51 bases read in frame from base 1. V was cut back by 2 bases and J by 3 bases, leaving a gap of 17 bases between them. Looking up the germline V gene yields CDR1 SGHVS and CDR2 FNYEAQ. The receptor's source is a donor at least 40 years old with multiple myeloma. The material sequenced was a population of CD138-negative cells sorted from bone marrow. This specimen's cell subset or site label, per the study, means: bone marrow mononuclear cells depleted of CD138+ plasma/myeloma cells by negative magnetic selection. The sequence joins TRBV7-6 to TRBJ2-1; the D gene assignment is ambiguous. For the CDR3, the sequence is CASSLYPISGDYNEQFF. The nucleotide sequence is TGTGCCAGCAGCTTATACCCAATTTCTGGGGACTACAATGAGCAGTTCTTC.